One and the same sample provided the 6 T cell receptor beta chains below, sequenced in a study of blood T cell repertoires in COVID-19. Measured with immunoSEQ multiplex PCR; TCRdb has only the in-frame clones, and not every one. The table includes under 95,000 clones, around 88% detected once. Sequences were obtained from peripheral blood. These receptors originate from a man between 60 and 75 years old with acute or convalescent COVID-19.

This chain connects TRBV9 to TRBJ1-4, with D maybe TRBD1 (6 bases). The germline V gene encodes CDR1 SGDLS and CDR2 YYNGEE. The CDR3 runs 16 residues. The V end lost 4 bases, the J end lost 0 bases, and 13 bases lay between the germline ends. The CDR3: CASSSHRASTNEKLFF. The CDR3 coding sequence is TGTGCCAGCAGCTCACACAGGGCGTCAACTAATGAAAAACTGTTTTTT.

The V and J genes are TRBV19 and TRBJ1-1, with D unclear. The V gene's germline CDR1 is LNHDA and CDR2 SQIVND (reference sequence). V was cut by 0 bases and J by 0 bases, with 11 bases left in between. The CDR3 is made up of 16 amino acids. CDR3: CASSIDGKQLNTEAFF. DNA for the CDR3: TGTGCCAGTAGTATAGATGGAAAACAGCTGAACACTGAAGCTTTCTTT.

V gene TRBV5-1 combines with J gene TRBJ2-5; D gene unclear. The V gene lost 0 bases and the J gene lost 5 bases, with 17 bases spanning the gap. Germline values: CDR1 SGHRS, CDR2 YFSETQ. The CDR3 covers 16 residues. CDR3 loop: CASSLALTTLGETQYF. In nucleotides, the CDR3 is TGCGCCAGCAGCTTGGCCCTTACTACCCTCGGGGAGACCCAGTACTTC.

This chain links TRBV4-1 with TRBJ2-7; maybe TRBD1 (5 bases). The CDR3 totals 15 residues. V was pared by 0 bases and J by 2 bases, with 11 bases between. Germline V gene lookup returns CDR1 MGHRA and CDR2 YSYEKL. CDR3 loop: CASSQDAGSTYEQYF. CDR3 in DNA: TGCGCCAGCAGCCAAGATGCAGGGTCCACCTACGAGCAGTACTTC.

This sequence joins TRBV19 and TRBJ1-1; D is unresolved. There are 15 residues in the CDR3. The germline gives CDR1 LNHDA, CDR2 SQIVND (reference sequence). With 1 base removed from V and 1 base from J, the gap between germline ends came to 10 bases. CDR3 sequence: CASSIAGTRNTEAFF. The CDR3 nucleotides are TGTGCCAGTAGTATAGCGGGAACAAGGAACACTGAAGCTTTCTTT.

The table lists this clone with a few counts. This chain joins TRBV27 and TRBJ1-2; 9 nucleotides match TRBD1. Germline CDR1 MNHEY, CDR2 SMNVEV (reference sequence). The CDR3 spans 12 residues. Trimming at V came to 6 bases and at J to 4 bases, leaving 0 bases not matched to a gene. CDR3 loop: CASRQGAYGYTF. The CDR3 coding sequence is TGTGCCAGCAGACAGGGGGCCTATGGCTACACCTTC.